This TCR beta chain emerged from a study of blood T cell repertoires in COVID-19 (dated by TCRdb to 2020 to 2021). A note on the overall study: Collaborator samples came from the United States, Italy and Spain and covered acute and convalescent phases of COVID-19. The prospective study material was composed of cDNA or gDNA derived from T cells, B-cell-depleted T cells, or PBMCs. The dataset comprised deeply sampled blood TCRbeta repertoires from subjects exposed to, actively infected with, or recovered from COVID-19. The repertoires were made available in a free public database intended to serve as a resource for research on the immune response to SARS-CoV-2. The samples were drawn from the first 160 participants of the ongoing ImmuneRACE study and from 1,254 subjects provided by 6 global collaborators. Nearly every sample came with metadata listing a de-identified subject ID, COVID-19 status, age in years and sex. Where available, HLA class I and class II types were taken from metadata supplied by the sample provider and were not determined by assay-based typing.

Remarks on this clone: Its antigen is currently not known. No per-base quality is available; no much larger clone lies one base away.

The immunoSEQ Assay, a bias-controlled multiplex PCR, was used to amplify TCRbeta CDR3 regions from genomic DNA. The original methods were these. Nucleated cell counts per sample were estimated from amplification of reference gene primers within the assay. To quantify the absolute abundance of each unique TCRbeta CDR3 rearrangement, sequence reads were collapsed and filtered. For each sample, productive Simpson clonality was calculated as the square root of Simpson's diversity index over productive rearrangements. TCRdb took this table from immuneACCESS and kept in-frame rearrangements with V and J called. Such tables lack part of the clones; where checked against another copy, unresolved V genes explain under half of the gap, and the rest is unexplained. From that table come the V and J calls and clone size; the DNA was used to work out D and trimming. In this sample the table shows about 390,000 clones, 85% to 90% of which occur a single time. The ten most abundant clones make up about 9.4% of the sample.

Participants in the prospective study were aged about 18 to 89 years, lived in 24 United States geographic areas, and enrolled through a virtual design. In the prospective study, participants were assigned to cohorts based on the clinical history participants reported in a screening survey and a study questionnaire. ImmuneRACE Cohort 3 recovered participants were defined by two consecutive negative NP/OP PCR tests, healthcare professional clearance, or symptom resolution. In the prospective study, whole blood, serum and a nasopharyngeal or oropharyngeal swab were collected from each participant by mobile phlebotomists. Prospective study participants could optionally give additional blood draws and questionnaires over an approximately 2-month period. Blood samples from the prospective study were shipped frozen or at room temperature prior to DNA extraction. Including cysteine and phenylalanine, the CDR3 has 15 amino acids. Of the read, only the CDR3 DNA is kept; its 45 bases are in frame from base 1. CDR1 and CDR2 are read off the germline V gene as LGHNA and YSLEER. The junction shows trimming of 0 bases on V and 4 bases on J, and the gene matches do not reach 4 bases of it.

Study-level results and caveats: Clinical and demographic metadata were provided uncurated, with the amount varying by source and participant.

The TCR sequence derives from a woman in her fifties or sixties who had recovered from COVID-19. Input material: PBMCs or T cells enriched from blood (not recorded which). The rearranged chain carries TRBV4-3 and TRBJ1-2, and 8 bases in between align with TRBD1. Read as DNA, the sequence is TGCGCCAGCAGCCAAGAGTGGGACAGGATCTATGGCTACACCTTC. The encoded protein is CASSQEWDRIYGYTF.